The 21 T cell receptor beta chains listed next were all sequenced from one sample in a study of blood T cell repertoires in COVID-19. TCRdb keeps only in-frame clones here, not all; method: immunoSEQ multiplex PCR. The repertoire holds roughly 200,000 clones, with 80% to 90% as singletons. Sequenced input: peripheral blood. The receptors here all came from a woman under 30 who had recovered from COVID-19.

The genes are TRBV15 and TRBJ2-1; TRBD2 agrees at 10 bases. In germline, CDR1 is LNHNV, CDR2 YYDKDF (reference sequence). The V segment lost 6 bases and the J segment 9 bases; nucleotides outside the gene matches: 5. This CDR3 is 13 amino acids long. CDR3 in DNA: TGTGCCACCAGTAAAGGACTAGCGGCTGAGCAGTTCTTC. It translates to CATSKGLAAEQFF.

This chain joins TRBV19 and TRBJ1-2, with D possibly TRBD1 on 5 matching bases. V was trimmed by 2 bases and J by 4 bases, leaving 14 bases between them. Germline assignment: CDR1 LNHDA and CDR2 SQIVND (reference sequence). This CDR3 is 15 amino acids long. The CDR3 nucleotides read TGTGCCAGTAGTATACCCGGGGGGGTATCCTATGGCTACACCTTC. The encoded protein is CASSIPGGVSYGYTF.

The chain is built from TRBV19 and TRBJ1-1; 7 bases match TRBD1. Germline trimming cut 8 bases from V and 1 base from J; bases unmatched to any gene: 4. The CDR3 extends over 13 amino acids. Germline V gives CDR1 LNHDA, CDR2 SQIVND (reference sequence). This CDR3 reads CASGGQKNTEAFF. CDR3 coding DNA: TGTGCCAGTGGGGGACAGAAGAACACTGAAGCTTTCTTT.

The rearrangement links TRBV7-2 to TRBJ2-1; D perhaps matches TRBD2 (6 bases). Germline CDR1 is SGHTA and CDR2 is FQGNSA. Trimming shortened V by 5 bases and J by 5 bases, and 13 bases separated the two germline ends. The CDR3 is 14 amino acids. CDR3 nucleotides: TGTGCCAGCAGCGCGTCCGGGGGTAACAATGAGCAGTTCTTC. The encoded protein is CASSASGGNNEQFF.

This chain connects TRBV2 to TRBJ1-5; TRBD1 aligns across 7 bases. V lost 6 bases to trimming and J lost 0 bases; unmatched junction nucleotides: 5. The CDR3 is 15 amino acids. Germline V CDR1 and CDR2: SNHLY, FYNNEI. CDR3 nucleotides: TGTGCCAGCAGCGCGGGACAGCATAGCAATCAGCCCCAGCATTTT. The encoded protein is CASSAGQHSNQPQHF. The entire variable domain, with the rest obtained from reference TRBV2 and TRBJ1-5, is as follows: EPEVTQTPSHQVTQMGQEVILRCVPISNHLYFYWYRQILGQKVEFLVSFYNNEISEKSEIFDDQFSVERPDGSNFTLKIRSTKLEDSAMYFCASSAGQHSNQPQHFGDGTRLSIL.

This clone appeared once. The chain employs TRBV24-1 and TRBJ2-1; the match to TRBD1 covers 10 bases. Germline V gene lookup returns CDR1 KGHDR and CDR2 SFDVKD. The J segment lost 8 bases and the V segment lost 8 bases, leaving 8 bases of the junction unmatched. The CDR3 contains 14 residues. CDR3 DNA: TGTGCCACCACCAGGACAGGGGGTATAGATGAGCAGTTCTTC. Residues: CATTRTGGIDEQFF.

A remark on this clone: At the DNA level, this CDR3 is encoded by other sequences in the same sample as well. The chain employs TRBV18 and TRBJ1-1, with D possibly matching TRBD1 (6 bases). The CDR3 spans 14 residues. Germline CDR1 reads KGHSH; CDR2 reads LQKENI. V was pared by 6 bases and J by 1 base, with 12 bases between. The CDR3 nucleotides read TGTGCCAGCTCGCAACAGGGTTCGAACACTGAAGCTTTCTTT. Translation: CASSQQGSNTEAFF.

The chain links TRBV19 to TRBJ1-5; TRBD1 matches at 9 bases. The V gene's germline CDR1 is LNHDA and CDR2 SQIVND (reference sequence). V gave up 5 bases and J gave up 0 bases; unmatched junction bases: 11. This CDR3 has 18 amino acids. The DNA for the CDR3 is TGTGCCAGTAGTTCCCGGGACAGGGCACGCTATAGCAATCAGCCCCAGCATTTT. Protein product: CASSSRDRARYSNQPQHF.

This clone was seen just once. CDR3 residues: CARGLADRPYEQYV. The CDR3 bases are TGTGCCAGGGGACTAGCGGATCGACCCTACGAGCAGTACGTC. The genes are TRBV6-5 and TRBJ2-7, with 11 bases identical to TRBD2. Germline CDR1 and CDR2: MNHEY and SVGAGI. V was clipped by 9 bases and J by 2 bases; unmatched bases: 6. This CDR3 spans 14 amino acids.

J is TRBJ1-1 and V is TRBV19; D gene ambiguous. V lost 1 base and J 4 bases, leaving 10 bases between the germline ends. Per germline, CDR1 LNHDA and CDR2 SQIVND (reference sequence). This CDR3 is built from 14 residues. Here the CDR3 DNA reads TGTGCCAGTAGTATAGGCGGGGTTGGCACTGAAGCTTTCTTT. Its protein is CASSIGGVGTEAFF.

This sequence joins TRBV4-3 and TRBJ2-2, with 12 bases matching TRBD2. Germline V gene sequence: CDR1 LGHNA, CDR2 YSLEER. This CDR3 has 18 amino acids. V dropped 4 bases and J dropped 4; count of bases not matched to a gene: 10. The CDR3 DNA reads as TGCGCCAGCAGCCGCAGAGGACTAGCGGGATCTTCCACCGGGGAGCTGTTTTTT. This gives the protein CASSRRGLAGSSTGELFF.

The V call is TRBV5-1, the J call TRBJ1-1, with D possibly TRBD1 on 5 matching bases. V was clipped by 0 bases and J by 5 bases, with 14 bases between them. The CDR3 is 15 residues long. The germline V gene encodes CDR1 SGHRS and CDR2 YFSETQ. The CDR3 sequence is CASSLGLGVGTEAFF. Here the CDR3 DNA reads TGCGCCAGCAGCTTGGGCCTAGGGGTTGGGACTGAAGCTTTCTTT.

The V and J genes are TRBV2 and TRBJ1-5; D remains ambiguous. Per the germline V gene, CDR1 is SNHLY and CDR2 is FYNNEI. V lost 3 bases and J 0 bases, leaving 9 bases between the germline ends. The CDR3 runs to 15 residues. For the CDR3, the DNA is TGTGCCAGCAGTGAGCAGGATCTTAGCAATCAGCCCCAGCATTTT. Its protein is CASSEQDLSNQPQHF.

J is TRBJ1-2 and V is TRBV7-2; 9 positions match TRBD1. CDR1 SGHTA and CDR2 FQGNSA come from the germline V gene. V lost 7 bases and J lost 6; bases outside the gene matches: 6. The CDR3 runs to 13 residues. The CDR3 protein is CASNPTGGNGYTF. In DNA form, the CDR3 reads TGTGCCAGCAACCCGACAGGGGGAAATGGCTACACCTTC.

With respect to this clone: The same CDR3 is also encoded by other DNA sequences in this sample. The chain couples TRBV19 to TRBJ2-2; 9 bases match TRBD1. With V trimmed by 5 bases and J by 4 bases, 2 bases remained unmatched. The CDR3 sequence is 14 residues long. The germline V gene has CDR1 LNHDA and CDR2 SQIVND (reference sequence). The CDR3 sequence is CASSRQGGTGELFF. CDR3 DNA sequence: TGTGCCAGTAGTCGACAGGGGGGCACCGGGGAGCTGTTTTTT. Together with reference TRBV19 and TRBJ2-2, the CDR3 gives the full variable domain: DGGITQSPKYLFRKEGQNVTLSCEQNLNHDAMYWYRQDPGQGLRLIYYSQIVNDFQKGDIAEGYSVSREKKESFPLTVTSAQKNPTAFYLCASSRQGGTGELFFGEGSRLTVL.

The chain recombines TRBV7-3 with TRBJ2-5, with 8 positions matching TRBD2. CDR3 length: 14 amino acids. Germline values: CDR1 SGHTA, CDR2 FQGTGA. The ends lost 3 bases at V and 5 bases at J; junction bases unmatched: 5. CDR3 loop: CASSFAGRGETQYF. In nucleotides, the CDR3 is TGTGCCAGCAGCTTTGCCGGGAGGGGGGAGACCCAGTACTTC. Together with reference TRBV7-3 and TRBJ2-5, the CDR3 gives the full variable domain: GAGVSQTPSNKVTEKGKYVELRCDPISGHTALYWYRQSLGQGPEFLIYFQGTGAADDSGLPNDRFFAVRPEGSVSTLKIQRTERGDSAVYLCASSFAGRGETQYFGPGTRLLVL.

The V gene is TRBV19, the J gene TRBJ2-7, with TRBD2 matching over 13 bases. Germline CDR1 is LNHDA and CDR2 is SQIVND (reference sequence). V gave up 6 bases and J gave up 1 base; unmatched junction bases: 3. The CDR3 has 15 residues. The CDR3 sequence: CASRGLAGNSYEQYF. CDR3 coding DNA: TGTGCCAGTAGGGGACTAGCGGGGAATTCCTACGAGCAGTACTTC.

The V and J genes are TRBV9 and TRBJ2-3, with TRBD1 identical over 8 bases. In germline, CDR1 is SGDLS, CDR2 YYNGEE. This CDR3 has 15 amino acids. V was pared by 4 bases and J by 4 bases, with 8 bases of the junction left unmatched. CDR3 bases: TGTGCCAGCAGCATGGGGCTGGACAGGGCAGATACGCAGTATTTT. Its protein product is CASSMGLDRADTQYF.

The chain couples TRBV11-3 to TRBJ2-5, with a weak D call TRBD1 (6 bases). Germline CDR1 reads SGHNT; CDR2 reads YENEEA. The CDR3 is 14 amino acids. V was shortened by 5 bases and J by 4 bases, with 14 bases between the two germline ends. In DNA, the CDR3 is TGTGCCAGCAGCCCAACAGGGTCAGGAGAGACCCAGTACTTC. Its translation is CASSPTGSGETQYF.

The V and J genes are TRBV18 and TRBJ1-2; a possible D gene is TRBD1 (5 bases). Germline CDR1 KGHSH, CDR2 LQKENI. Trimming left V 2 bases short and J 8 bases short, with 12 bases between. This CDR3 spans 13 amino acids. The CDR3, as DNA: TGTGCCAGCTCACCAGCGGGGCGGGTAGGCTACACCTTC. Its translation: CASSPAGRVGYTF. Drawing the rest from reference TRBV18 and TRBJ1-2, the complete variable domain is NAGVMQNPRHLVRRRGQEARLRCSPMKGHSHVYWYRQLPEEGLKFMVYLQKENIIDESGMPKERFSAEFPKEGPSILRIQQVVRGDSAAYFCASSPAGRVGYTFGSGTRLTVV.

The chain is built from TRBV19 and TRBJ1-2, with 7 positions matching TRBD1. Trimming removed 3 bases from V and 2 bases from J; junction bases left unmatched: 3. Per germline, CDR1 LNHDA and CDR2 SQIVND (reference sequence). This CDR3 region has 14 residues. Here the CDR3 reads CASSMTGWNYGYTF. The CDR3 bases are TGTGCCAGTAGTATGACAGGGTGGAACTATGGCTACACCTTC.